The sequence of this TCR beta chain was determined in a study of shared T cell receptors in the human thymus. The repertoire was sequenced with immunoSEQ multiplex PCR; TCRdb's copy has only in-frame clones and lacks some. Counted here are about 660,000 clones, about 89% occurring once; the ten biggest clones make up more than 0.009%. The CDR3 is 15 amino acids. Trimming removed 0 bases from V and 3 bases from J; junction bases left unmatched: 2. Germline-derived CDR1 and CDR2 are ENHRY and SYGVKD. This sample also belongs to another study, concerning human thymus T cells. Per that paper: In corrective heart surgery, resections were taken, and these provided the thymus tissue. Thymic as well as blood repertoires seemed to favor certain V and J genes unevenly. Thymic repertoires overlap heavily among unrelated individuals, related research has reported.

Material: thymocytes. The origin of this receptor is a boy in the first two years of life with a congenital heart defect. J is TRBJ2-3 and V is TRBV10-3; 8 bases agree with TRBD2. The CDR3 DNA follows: TGTGCCATCAGTGAGTCGGTAGCGGGGACAGATACGCAGTATTTT. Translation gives CAISESVAGTDTQYF.